The present entry profiles one T cell receptor (beta chain) with its context. One end of the junction fails to match germline, which may point to a read error. Profiling relied on immunoSEQ multiplex PCR, and the TCRdb table lists in-frame clones only, not all of them. The sample includes around 89,000 clones, approximately 93% of them seen just once. The sample belongs to a study of technical replicates of blood from several donors. The CDR3 runs to 16 residues. The germline CDR1 and CDR2 sequences are MNHEY and SVGAGI. The V call is TRBV6-5, the J call TRBJ2-5; 11 bases line up with TRBD2. Sequenced input: T cells isolated from PBMCs. The origin of this receptor is a human donor in good health. The CDR3 nucleotides read TGTGCCAGCAGTTTAGTAGCGGGAGGGGTAGGTGAGACCCGGTACTTC. Translating gives CASSLVAGGVGETRYF.